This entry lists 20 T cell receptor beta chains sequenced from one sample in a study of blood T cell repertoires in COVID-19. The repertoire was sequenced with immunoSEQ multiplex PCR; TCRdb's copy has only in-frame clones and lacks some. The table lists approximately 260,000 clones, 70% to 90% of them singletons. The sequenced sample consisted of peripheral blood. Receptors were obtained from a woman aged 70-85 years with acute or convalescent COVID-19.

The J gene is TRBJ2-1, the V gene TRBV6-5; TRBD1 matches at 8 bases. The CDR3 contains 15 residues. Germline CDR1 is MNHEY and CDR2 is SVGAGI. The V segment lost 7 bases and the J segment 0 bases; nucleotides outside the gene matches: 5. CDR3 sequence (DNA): TGTGCCAGCACCCAAACAGGGGGCTCCTACAATGAGCAGTTCTTC. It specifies CASTQTGGSYNEQFF.

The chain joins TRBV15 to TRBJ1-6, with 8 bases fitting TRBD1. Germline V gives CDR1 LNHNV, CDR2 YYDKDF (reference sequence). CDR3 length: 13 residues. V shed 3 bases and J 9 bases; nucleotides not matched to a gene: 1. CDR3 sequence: CATSRTGVSPLHF. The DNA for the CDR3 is TGTGCCACCAGCAGGACAGGGGTTTCACCCCTCCACTTT.

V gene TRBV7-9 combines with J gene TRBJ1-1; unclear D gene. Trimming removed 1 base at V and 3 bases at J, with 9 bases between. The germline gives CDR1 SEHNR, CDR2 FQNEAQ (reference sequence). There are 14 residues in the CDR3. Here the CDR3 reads CASSLGGDDTEAFF. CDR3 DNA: TGTGCCAGCAGCTTAGGGGGAGATGACACTGAAGCTTTCTTT.

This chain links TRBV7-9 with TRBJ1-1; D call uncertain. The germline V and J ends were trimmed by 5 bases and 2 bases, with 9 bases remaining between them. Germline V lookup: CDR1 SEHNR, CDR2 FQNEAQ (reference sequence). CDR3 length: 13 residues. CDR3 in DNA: TGTGCCAGCAGCATCCGGGAAAACACTGAAGCTTTCTTT. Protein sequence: CASSIRENTEAFF.

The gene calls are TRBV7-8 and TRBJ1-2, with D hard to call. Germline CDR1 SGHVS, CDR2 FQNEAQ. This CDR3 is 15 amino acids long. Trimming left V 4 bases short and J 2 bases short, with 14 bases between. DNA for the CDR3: TGTGCCAGCAGCTCCAGACCGGGTCTGAACTATGGCTACACCTTC. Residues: CASSSRPGLNYGYTF.

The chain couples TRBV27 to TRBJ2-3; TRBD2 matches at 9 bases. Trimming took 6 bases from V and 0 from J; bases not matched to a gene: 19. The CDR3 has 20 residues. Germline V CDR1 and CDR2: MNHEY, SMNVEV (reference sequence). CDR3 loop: CASRPELSGSGGDSTDTQYF. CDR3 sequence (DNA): TGTGCCAGCAGGCCCGAGCTTAGTGGTAGCGGGGGCGATAGCACAGATACGCAGTATTTT.

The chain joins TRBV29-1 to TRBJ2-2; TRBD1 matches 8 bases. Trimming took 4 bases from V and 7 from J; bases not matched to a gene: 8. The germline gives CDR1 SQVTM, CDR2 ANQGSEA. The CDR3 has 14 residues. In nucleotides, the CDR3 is TGCAGCGTTGGGCTAACAGGGGGTAACGGGGAGCTGTTTTTT. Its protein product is CSVGLTGGNGELFF.

DNA of the CDR3: TGTGCCAGCTCACCACTGGAGAGGACAGGGGGCATACACACTGAAGCTTTCTTT. Residues: CASSPLERTGGIHTEAFF. This chain uses TRBV18 with TRBJ1-1; TRBD1 matches 11 bases. The CDR3 is made up of 18 amino acids. Germline V gene sequence: CDR1 KGHSH, CDR2 LQKENI. J gave up 3 bases and V 1 base, and 10 bases lay outside the gene matches.

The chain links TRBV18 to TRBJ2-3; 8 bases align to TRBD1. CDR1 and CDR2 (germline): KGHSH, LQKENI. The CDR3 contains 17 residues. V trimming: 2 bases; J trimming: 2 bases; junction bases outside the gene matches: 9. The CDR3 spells CASSPMLGTGLTDTQYF. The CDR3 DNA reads TGTGCCAGCTCACCAATGCTCGGGACAGGCCTCACAGATACGCAGTATTTT. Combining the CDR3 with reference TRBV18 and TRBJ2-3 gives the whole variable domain NAGVMQNPRHLVRRRGQEARLRCSPMKGHSHVYWYRQLPEEGLKFMVYLQKENIIDESGMPKERFSAEFPKEGPSILRIQQVVRGDSAAYFCASSPMLGTGLTDTQYFGPGTRLTVL.

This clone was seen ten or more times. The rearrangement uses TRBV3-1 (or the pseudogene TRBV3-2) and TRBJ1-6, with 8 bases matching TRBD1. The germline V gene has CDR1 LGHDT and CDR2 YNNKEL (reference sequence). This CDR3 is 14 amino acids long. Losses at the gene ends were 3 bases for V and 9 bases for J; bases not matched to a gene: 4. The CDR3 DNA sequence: TGTGCCAGCAGCCAGTCCCAGGGGGCTTCACCCCTCCACTTT. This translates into CASSQSQGASPLHF.

The CDR3 DNA is TGTGCCAGCAGCTTCGTAGATGAGCAGTTCTTC. This sequence encodes CASSFVDEQFF. This chain connects TRBV7-9 to TRBJ2-1; no firm D call. The CDR3 loop spans 11 amino acids. Germline loops: CDR1 SEHNR, CDR2 FQNEAQ (reference sequence). V dropped 3 bases and J dropped 8 bases, with 5 bases sitting between them.

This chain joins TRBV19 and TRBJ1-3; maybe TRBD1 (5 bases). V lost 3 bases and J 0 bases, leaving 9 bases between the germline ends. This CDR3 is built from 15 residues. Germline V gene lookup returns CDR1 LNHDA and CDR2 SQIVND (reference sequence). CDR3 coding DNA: TGTGCCAGTAGTATGAAAACAGGCTCTGGAAACACCATATATTTT. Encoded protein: CASSMKTGSGNTIYF.

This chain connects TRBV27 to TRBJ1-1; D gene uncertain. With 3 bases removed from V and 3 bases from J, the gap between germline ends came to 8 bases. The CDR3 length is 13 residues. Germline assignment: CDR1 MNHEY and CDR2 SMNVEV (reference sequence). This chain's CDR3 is CASSLSGYTEAFF. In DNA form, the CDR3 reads TGTGCCAGCAGTTTGTCGGGTTACACTGAAGCTTTCTTT.

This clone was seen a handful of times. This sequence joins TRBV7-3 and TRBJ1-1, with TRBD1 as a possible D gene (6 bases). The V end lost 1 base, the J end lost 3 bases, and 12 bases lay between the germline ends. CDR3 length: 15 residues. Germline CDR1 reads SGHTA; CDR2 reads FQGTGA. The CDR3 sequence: CASSLSRGRYTEAFF. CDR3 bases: TGTGCCAGCAGCTTAAGCAGGGGAAGATACACTGAAGCTTTCTTT.

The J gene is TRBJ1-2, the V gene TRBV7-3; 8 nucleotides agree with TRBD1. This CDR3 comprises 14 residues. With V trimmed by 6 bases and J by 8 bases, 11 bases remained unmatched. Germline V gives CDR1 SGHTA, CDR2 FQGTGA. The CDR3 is CASSRTGQEGGYTF. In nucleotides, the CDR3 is TGTGCCAGCAGTCGAACGGGACAGGAGGGAGGCTACACCTTC.

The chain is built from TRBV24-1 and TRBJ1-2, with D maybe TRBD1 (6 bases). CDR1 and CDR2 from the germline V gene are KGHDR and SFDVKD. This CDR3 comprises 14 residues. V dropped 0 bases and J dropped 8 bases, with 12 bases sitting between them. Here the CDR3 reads CATSDLGTTRGYTF. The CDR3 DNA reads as TGTGCCACCAGTGATTTGGGGACAACGCGGGGCTACACCTTC.

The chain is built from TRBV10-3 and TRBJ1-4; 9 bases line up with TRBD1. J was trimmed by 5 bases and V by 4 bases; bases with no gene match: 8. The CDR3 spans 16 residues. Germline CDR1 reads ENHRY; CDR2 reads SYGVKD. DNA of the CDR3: TGTGCCATCAGTGGGGGACCGGGACAGGGCAATGAAAAACTGTTTTTT. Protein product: CAISGGPGQGNEKLFF.

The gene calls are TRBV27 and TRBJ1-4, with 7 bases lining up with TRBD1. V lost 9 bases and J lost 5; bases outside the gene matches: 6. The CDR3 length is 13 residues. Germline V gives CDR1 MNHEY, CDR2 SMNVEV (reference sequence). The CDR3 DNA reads TGTGCCAGGTATAGGGACAGCAATGAAAAACTGTTTTTT. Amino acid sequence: CARYRDSNEKLFF.

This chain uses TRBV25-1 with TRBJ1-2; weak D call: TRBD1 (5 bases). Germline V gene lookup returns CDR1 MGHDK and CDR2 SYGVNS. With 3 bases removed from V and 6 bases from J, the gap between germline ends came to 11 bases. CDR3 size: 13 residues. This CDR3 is CASSDLSGNGYTF. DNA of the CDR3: TGTGCCAGCAGTGACCTCTCAGGGAATGGCTACACCTTC.

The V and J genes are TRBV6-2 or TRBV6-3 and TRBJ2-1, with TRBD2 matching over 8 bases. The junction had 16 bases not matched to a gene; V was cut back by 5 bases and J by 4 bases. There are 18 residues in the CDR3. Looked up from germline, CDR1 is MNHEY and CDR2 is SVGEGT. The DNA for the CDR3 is TGTGCCAGCAGTCCCCCCCTACTAGCGGCTCATCCTTACAATGAGCAGTTCTTC. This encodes CASSPPLLAAHPYNEQFF.